This passage covers 2 T cell receptor beta chains from one sample sequenced in a study of T cell responses to AZD1222 COVID-19 vaccine. TCRdb's table, derived via immunoSEQ multiplex PCR, lists solely in-frame clones and lacks some. The repertoire consists of fewer than 150,000 clones, with roughly 92% occurring once and the leading ten covering 9.3%. The sample here was peripheral blood, taken 28 days after the second AZD1222 dose. The source is an adult who received the AZD1222 COVID-19 vaccine.

This clone was found once. This chain uses TRBV5-1 with TRBJ2-2; 10 nucleotides align to TRBD2. This CDR3 is built from 16 residues. Germline V lookup: CDR1 SGHRS, CDR2 YFSETQ. V lost 4 bases to trimming and J lost 4 bases; unmatched junction nucleotides: 7. The CDR3 spells CASSPGVAGGTGELFF. Written as DNA, the CDR3 is TGCGCCAGCAGCCCCGGGGTAGCGGGGGGCACCGGGGAGCTGTTTTTT.

This chain connects TRBV10-3 to TRBJ1-4; D call uncertain. The V gene's germline CDR1 is ENHRY and CDR2 SYGVKD. This CDR3 region has 13 residues. The V and J ends lost 5 bases and 4 bases respectively, with 8 bases between them. CDR3 coding DNA: TGTGCCATCAGTCCTGTTGGTAATGAAAAACTGTTTTTT. Its protein product is CAISPVGNEKLFF.